The entry below gives a single T cell receptor (beta chain) sequence along with its context. There is no known antigen for this receptor. No much larger clone is present one base from it, and per-base qualities are unavailable. This sample stems from a study of beta chain features in type 1 diabetes (dated by TCRdb to the late 2010s). Turning to the overall study: Mean age, gender distribution, total cell number and subset yield did not differ between patients and healthy donors. The study compared TCRB repertoires of sorted circulating CD4+ T cell subsets between recently diagnosed type 1 diabetes patients and matched healthy donors. Across all samples, around 100 million sorted cells were examined, and cell number per subset correlated strongly with RNA yield. Regulatory and stem cell-like memory subsets were obtained from only 8 patients and roughly eight healthy donors, while naive and central memory subsets were obtained from all 30 or so donors.

All of the isolated RNA was reverse transcribed with the High Capacity cDNA Reverse Transcription Kit, so expressed TCRB transcripts were sequenced. Deep immunoSEQ sequencing was performed on naive, central memory and regulatory T cell samples, with an average of about 3.57 million total reads per sample. Sorted cells were lysed in RLT buffer, and RNA was extracted using DNase-treated RNeasy Micro or Mini kits according to cell number. Each cell subset was processed on its own to prevent cross-contamination, while patient and healthy donor samples were processed together. TCRB sequences were amplified from cDNA with the immunoSEQ multiplex PCR, producing 87-bp fragments spanning the CDR3 region. Sequencing of the amplicons was performed on the Illumina HiSeq platform. The paper's processing steps were these. Synthetic template baselines were used to correct PCR bias computationally, reads within Hamming distance 2 were collapsed together, and singletons that could not be merged were discarded. Reads were aligned to IMGT to assign V, D and J genes, CDR3 length, and insertions or deletions at six rearrangement sites. Clonotype counts were normalized to sorted cell number within each subset before computing true diversity and Gini coefficients with the tcR R package. The overlap coefficient, calculated on TCRB nucleotide sequences, was used to quantify repertoire sharing. TCRdb provides this immuneACCESS table in a form limited to in-frame rearrangements. Some clones are lacking; in checked studies, under half of them reflect an unresolved V gene, and why the rest are absent is not known. V and J calls and clone size are given by that table; D and trimming were obtained from the DNA. Across this sample there are tens of thousands of clones, with approximately 45% seen only once. The top ten hold about 1.5% of the sample.

Each donor gave one peripheral blood draw, averaging approximately 0.11 L, which was collected into heparinised tubes. A BD FACSAria II and a panel including CD45RO, CCR7, CD25, CD127, CD95 and CD27 were used to sort naive, central memory, regulatory and stem cell-like memory CD4+ T cells. Purity was above 98% for every sorted population. PBMCs were isolated right away by Lymphoprep density gradient centrifugation and were stained directly, without culture. So that batch effects would be minimized, each experiment stained and sorted samples in pairs, pairing one healthy donor with one patient. What the work shows at the level of the full study, not this receptor alone: Naive, central memory and regulatory TCRB repertoires appeared to be more alike among patients than among healthy donors. Only small numbers of individuals were included in the HLA sub-analyses, which left unresolved whether HLA type had any influence on TCRB rearrangement. In all four CD4+ subsets, TCRB CDR3 length was moderately but significantly shorter in type 1 diabetes patients. Fewer insertions and more nucleotide deletions at VDJ recombination sites were observed in patients with type 1 diabetes, implying thymic rearrangement abnormalities. Because cDNA was sequenced instead of genomic DNA, highly expressing activated cells could be over-represented, though the groups showed no difference in activation or CD3 levels. PCR may preferentially amplify shorter templates, but because patient and control samples were amplified and corrected together, any resulting skew would affect both groups equally.

CDR1 and CDR2 were assigned from the germline V gene (reference sequence) as PRHDT and FYEKMQ. The CDR3 contains 15 residues, cysteine and phenylalanine counted. Only CDR3 DNA remains: 45 bases, in frame from the first base. V drops 5 bases and J drops 5 bases, leaving 18 bases in between. This clonotype was obtained from a man younger than 45 with type 1 diabetes. The specimen sequenced was Tregs from blood. What the cell subset or site label conveys for this sample: regulatory CD4+ T cells. Recombination linked TRBV13 to TRBJ1-2, with TRBD1 perhaps the D gene, on 6 matching bases. The DNA sequence is as follows: TGTGCCAGCAGCACCTCAGGGGCATGGGGGTATGGCTACACCTTC. Its protein product is CASSTSGAWGYGYTF.